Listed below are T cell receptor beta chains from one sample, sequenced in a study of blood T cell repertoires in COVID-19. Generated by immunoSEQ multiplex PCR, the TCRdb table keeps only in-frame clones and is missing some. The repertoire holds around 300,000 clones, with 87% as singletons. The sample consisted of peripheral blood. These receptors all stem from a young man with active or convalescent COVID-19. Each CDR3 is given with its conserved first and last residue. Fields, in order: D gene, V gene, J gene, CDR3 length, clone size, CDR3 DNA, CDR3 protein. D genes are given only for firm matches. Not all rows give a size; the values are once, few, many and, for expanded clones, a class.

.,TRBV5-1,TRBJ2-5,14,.,TGCGCCAGCAGCTTGAGTCTAGTCCTAGAGACCCAGTACTTC,CASSLSLVLETQYF
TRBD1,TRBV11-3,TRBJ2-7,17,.,TGTGCCAGCAGCCACGGGGCAGGGGGCACGAGCTCCTACGAGCAGTACTTC,CASSHGAGGTSSYEQYF
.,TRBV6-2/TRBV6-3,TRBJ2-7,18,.,TGTGCCAGCAGCAAGATCCGGGCCTACAGGGAAGACGGCCACGAGCAGTACTTC,CASSKIRAYREDGHEQYF
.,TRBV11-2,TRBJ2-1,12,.,TGTGCCAGCAGCCCAATCTACAATGAGCAGTTCTTC,CASSPIYNEQFF
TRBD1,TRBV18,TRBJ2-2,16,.,TGTGCCAGCTCACCAAGGGACAGGGCGAACACCGGGGAGCTGTTTTTT,CASSPRDRANTGELFF
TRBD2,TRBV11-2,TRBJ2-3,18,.,TGTGCCAGCAGCTCGAAGGGGGGTGCGGGGGGTAGCACAGATACGCAGTATTTT,CASSSKGGAGGSTDTQYF
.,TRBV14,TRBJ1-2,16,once,TGTGCCAGCAGCCAAAGAGGCCGGGGGGCCTTAGGTGGCTACACCTTC,CASSQRGRGALGGYTF
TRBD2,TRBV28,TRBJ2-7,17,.,TGTGCCAGCAGTTTGGGACTAACACTGAGGTTTACCTACGAGCAGTACTTC,CASSLGLTLRFTYEQYF
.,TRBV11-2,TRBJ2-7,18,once,TGTGCCAGCAGCCCTACTCCTCGGACCCGCGGAAAGGGGCTCGAGCAGTACTTC,CASSPTPRTRGKGLEQYF
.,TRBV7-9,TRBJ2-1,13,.,TGTGCCAGCAGCTTAGTCGCTAGCTATGAGCAGTTCTTC,CASSLVASYEQFF
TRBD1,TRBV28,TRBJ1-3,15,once,TGTGCCAGCAGTTTATCACAGGGGGCAAGAAACACCATATATTTT,CASSLSQGARNTIYF
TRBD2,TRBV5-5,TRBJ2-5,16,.,TGTGCCAGCAGCACAGGACTAGCGGGCTTCCAAGAGACCCAGTACTTC,CASSTGLAGFQETQYF
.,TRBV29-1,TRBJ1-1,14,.,TGCAGCGTTGAAGATCAAGGGGCAGGTTGGTATCCTTTCTTT,CSVEDQGAGWYPFF
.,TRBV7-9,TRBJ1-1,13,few,TGTGCCAGCAGCTTAAGGTTCACAGCCGAAGCTTTCTTT,CASSLRFTAEAFF
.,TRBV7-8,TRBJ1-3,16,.,TGTGCCAGCAGCTTATATTCAGGTCCGGGAGGAAACACCATATATTTT,CASSLYSGPGGNTIYF
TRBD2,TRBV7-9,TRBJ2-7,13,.,TGTGCCAGCGGCCAGCGGGAGGACTACGAGCAGTACTTC,CASGQREDYEQYF
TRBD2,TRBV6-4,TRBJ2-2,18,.,TGTGCCAGCAGTGACTCGATATCCCTAGCGGGATCGACCGGGGAGCTGTTTTTT,CASSDSISLAGSTGELFF
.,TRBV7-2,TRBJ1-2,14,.,TGTGCCAGCAGCTTAAATAGGGGTGACAAAGGCTACACCTTC,CASSLNRGDKGYTF
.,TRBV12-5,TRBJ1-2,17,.,TGTGCTAGTGGTTTGGTACTTAGTCCAGGGGAGGGCTCTGGCTACACCTTC,CASGLVLSPGEGSGYTF
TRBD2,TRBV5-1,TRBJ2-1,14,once,TGCGCCAGCAGTTTAGCGGGGGGGTTTAATGAGCAGTTCTTC,CASSLAGGFNEQFF
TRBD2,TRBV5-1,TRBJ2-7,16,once,TGCGCCAGCAGCTTCGGACTAGCGGGAAGCTCCTACGAGCAGTACTTC,CASSFGLAGSSYEQYF
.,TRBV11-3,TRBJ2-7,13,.,TGTGCCAGCAGCCCACAGGGTACCTACGAGCAGTACTTC,CASSPQGTYEQYF
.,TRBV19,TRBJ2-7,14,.,TGTGCCAGTAGCCCCGGGTACGGAACATACGAGCAGTACTTC,CASSPGYGTYEQYF
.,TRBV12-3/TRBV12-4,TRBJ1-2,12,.,TGTGCCAGCAGCGGGACACCATATGGCTACACCTTC,CASSGTPYGYTF
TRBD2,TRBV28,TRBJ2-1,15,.,TGTGCCAGCAGTCCGGGGGGTAGCTCCTACAATGAGCAGTTCTTC,CASSPGGSSYNEQFF
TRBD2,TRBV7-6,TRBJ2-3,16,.,TGTGCCAGCACCGTGGCCCGCGGGGGATCGGGAGATACGCAGTATTTT,CASTVARGGSGDTQYF
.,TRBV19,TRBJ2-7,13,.,TGTGCCAGCATTTCAACGGTGGGGAGCGAGCAGTACTTC,CASISTVGSEQYF
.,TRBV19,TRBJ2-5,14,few,TGTGCCAGTAGGTCTTCTTCGGACAGAGAGACCCAGTACTTC,CASRSSSDRETQYF
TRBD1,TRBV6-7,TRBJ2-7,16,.,TGTGCCAGCAGTTACAACGACAGGGGAATCCCCTACGAGCAGTACTTC,CASSYNDRGIPYEQYF
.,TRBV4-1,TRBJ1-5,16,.,TGCGCCAGCAGCGAGAGACCAGGGGCTGGCAATCAGCCCCAGCATTTT,CASSERPGAGNQPQHF
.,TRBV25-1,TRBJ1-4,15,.,TGTGCCAGCAGCCCACTTTGGTCAACTAATGAAAAACTGTTTTTT,CASSPLWSTNEKLFF
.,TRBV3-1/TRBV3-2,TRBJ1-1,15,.,TGTGCCAGCAGCCAGGCCGGACTTAGGAACACTGAAGCTTTCTTT,CASSQAGLRNTEAFF
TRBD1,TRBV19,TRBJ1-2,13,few,TGTGCCACTACCTTGGACAGGGGCTATGGCTACACCTTC,CATTLDRGYGYTF
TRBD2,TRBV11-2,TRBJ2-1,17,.,TGTGCCAGCAGCTTAGATAGTGGCGGGAGGGCCTTTGGAGAGCAGTTCTTC,CASSLDSGGRAFGEQFF
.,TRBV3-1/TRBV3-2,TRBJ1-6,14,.,TGTGCCAGCAGCCAAGGACAGGTCGATTCACCCCTCCACTTT,CASSQGQVDSPLHF
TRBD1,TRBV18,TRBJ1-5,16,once,TGTGCCAGCTCACCTATAGGGACAGGGCGAAATCAGCCCCAGCATTTT,CASSPIGTGRNQPQHF
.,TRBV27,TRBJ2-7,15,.,TGTGCCAGCAGTTTAGTTCGGACAGTTCCCTACGAGCAGTACTTC,CASSLVRTVPYEQYF
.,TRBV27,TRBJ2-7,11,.,TGTGCCAGCAGTCAGGGGTTCGTGCAGTACTTC,CASSQGFVQYF
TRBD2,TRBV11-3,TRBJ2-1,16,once,TGTGCCAGCAGCTTAGTGTCTAGCGGGAGAGGTAATGAGCAGTTCTTC,CASSLVSSGRGNEQFF